The clone carrying this TCR beta chain was found a few times. Its antigen is currently unknown. The sample belongs to a study of glioma-infiltrating T cells. Study-wide points: Tissue-blood divergence was below expectation in non-neoplastic patients, above in gliomas.

The iRepertoire nested amplicon-rescue multiplex PCR amplified TCR alpha and beta CDR3s from RNA. TCRdb reprocessed the multiplex PCR reads via MiXCR and lists one record per CDR3 protein. The table lists 110,000 or so distinct CDR3 sequences, around a quarter of them singletons. The germline V and J ends were trimmed by 3 bases and 8 bases, with 20 bases remaining between them. The CDR3 runs to 16 residues. Germline lookup yields CDR1 SGHDN and CDR2 FVKESK. This chain joins TRBV14 and TRBJ2-1; D might be TRBD2 (6 bases). This clonotype was obtained from a human donor with low-grade glioma or glioblastoma, undergoing nonglioma brain surgery, or in good health (not recorded which). Sequenced: glioma tissue, nonneoplastic brain tissue, or PBMCs (not recorded which). The CDR3 sequence: CASSQGGRGPQDEQFF. The CDR3, as DNA: TGTGCCAGCAGCCAGGGGGGAAGGGGTCCCCAGGATGAGCAGTTCTTC. The full variable domain, in which reference TRBV14 and TRBJ2-1 provide the parts outside the CDR3, is EAGVTQFPSHSVIEKGQTVTLRCDPISGHDNLYWYRRVMGKEIKFLLHFVKESKQDESGMPNNRFLAERTGGTYSTLKVQPAELEDSGVYFCASSQGGRGPQDEQFFGPGTRLTVL.